Shown below are 5 T cell receptor beta chains from a single sample sequenced in a study of shared clonotypes between healthy human individuals (dated by TCRdb to the early 2020s). The library was made by the immunoSEQ multiplex PCR assay. This immuneACCESS table, as held by TCRdb, lists in-frame sequences with V and J called but not all clones. Of the missing ones, under half trace to an unresolved V gene in checked studies; the others have no known cause. The sample yields approximately 500,000 clones; 79% were counted once. Roughly 13% of the sample is taken by the ten largest. The source material was PBMCs. All receptors derive from a middle-aged woman in good health. Some clones in this sample may be carry-over from other donors' samples.

In regard to this clone: Given a far larger clone just one base away, this is likely a sequencing read error. The chain couples TRBV7-3 to TRBJ1-1; D possibly corresponds to TRBD1 (5 bases). Germline assignment: CDR1 SGHTA and CDR2 FQGTGA. The V end was cut by 2 bases, the J end by 4 bases, with 14 bases between. CDR3 length: 15 amino acids. The CDR3, as DNA: TGTGCCAGCAGCTTACCGGGGGGTCCGGGCACTGAAGCTTTCTTT. Amino acid sequence: CASSLPGGPGTEAFF.

V is TRBV7-2 and J is TRBJ2-5; unclear D gene. Trimming stripped 2 bases from V and 2 bases from J, with 12 bases between. The CDR3 runs 15 residues. Germline CDR1 SGHTA, CDR2 FQGNSA. This chain's CDR3 is CASSLKADGQETQYF. The CDR3 nucleotides read TGTGCCAGCAGCTTAAAGGCGGACGGGCAAGAGACCCAGTACTTC.

The gene calls are TRBV5-1 and TRBJ2-7; TRBD2 matches 10 bases. V lost 4 bases, J lost 3 bases, and 4 bases stayed unmatched. The germline V gene has CDR1 SGHRS and CDR2 YFSETQ. This CDR3 region has 14 residues. The CDR3 nucleotides are TGCGCCAGCAGCCCCGGGACTAGCGTCTACGAGCAGTACTTC. Protein sequence: CASSPGTSVYEQYF.

The V gene is TRBV19, the J gene TRBJ2-1; D ambiguous. CDR1 LNHDA and CDR2 SQIVND come from the germline V gene (reference sequence). This CDR3 contains 14 residues. Trimming removed 7 bases at V and 6 bases at J, with 16 bases between. CDR3 sequence (DNA): TGTGCCAGTACCCCCAGTGGGCCCTCCAATGAGCAGTTCTTC. This translates into CASTPSGPSNEQFF.

The CDR3 DNA reads TGTGCCAGCAGCTGGCCGGGAAGGGGGATCTATGGCTACACCTTC. It encodes CASSWPGRGIYGYTF. The chain uses TRBV7-2 and TRBJ1-2; D is perhaps TRBD1 (6 bases). This CDR3 has 15 amino acids. Germline V gene data show CDR1 as SGHTA and CDR2 as FQGNSA. Deletions cut 4 bases from V and 4 bases from J, with 16 bases between.